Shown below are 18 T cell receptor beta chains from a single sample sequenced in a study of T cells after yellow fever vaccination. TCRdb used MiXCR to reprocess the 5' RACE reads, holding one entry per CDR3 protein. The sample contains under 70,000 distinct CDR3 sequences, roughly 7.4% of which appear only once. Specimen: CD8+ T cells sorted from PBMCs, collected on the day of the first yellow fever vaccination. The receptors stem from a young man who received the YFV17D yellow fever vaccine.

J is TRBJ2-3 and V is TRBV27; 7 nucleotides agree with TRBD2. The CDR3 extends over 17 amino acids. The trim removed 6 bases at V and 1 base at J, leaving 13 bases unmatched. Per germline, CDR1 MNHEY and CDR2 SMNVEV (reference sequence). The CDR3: CASSGLSGGDGTDTQYF. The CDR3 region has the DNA TGTGCCAGCAGCGGGCTTAGTGGGGGGGATGGCACAGATACGCAGTATTTT.

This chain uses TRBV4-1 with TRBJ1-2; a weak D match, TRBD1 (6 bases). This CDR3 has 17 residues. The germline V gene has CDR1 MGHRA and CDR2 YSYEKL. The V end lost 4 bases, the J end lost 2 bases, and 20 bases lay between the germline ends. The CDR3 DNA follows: TGCGCCAGCAGCCTACGCCCTACAGGGATACCCAACTATGGCTACACCTTC. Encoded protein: CASSLRPTGIPNYGYTF.

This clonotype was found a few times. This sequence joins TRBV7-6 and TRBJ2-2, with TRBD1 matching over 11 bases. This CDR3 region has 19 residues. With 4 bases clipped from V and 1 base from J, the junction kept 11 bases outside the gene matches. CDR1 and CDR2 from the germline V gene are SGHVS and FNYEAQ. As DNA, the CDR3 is TGTGCCAGCAGCTCAGAATCCCGGACAGGGGGCAGGAACACCGGGGAGCTGTTTTTT. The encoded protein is CASSSESRTGGRNTGELFF.

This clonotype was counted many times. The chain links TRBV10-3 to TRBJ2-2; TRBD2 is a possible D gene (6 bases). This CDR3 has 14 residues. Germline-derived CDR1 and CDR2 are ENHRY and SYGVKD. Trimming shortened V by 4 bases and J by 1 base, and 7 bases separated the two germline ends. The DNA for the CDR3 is TGTGCCATCAGTGTGCGGGGGAACACCGGGGAGCTGTTTTTT. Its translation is CAISVRGNTGELFF.

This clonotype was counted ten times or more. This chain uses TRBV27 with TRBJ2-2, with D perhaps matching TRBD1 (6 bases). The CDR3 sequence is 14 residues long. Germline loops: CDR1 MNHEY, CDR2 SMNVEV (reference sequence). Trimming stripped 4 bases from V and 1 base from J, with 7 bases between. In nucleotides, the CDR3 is TGTGCCAGCAGTTCGGGACAGAACACCGGGGAGCTGTTTTTT. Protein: CASSSGQNTGELFF.

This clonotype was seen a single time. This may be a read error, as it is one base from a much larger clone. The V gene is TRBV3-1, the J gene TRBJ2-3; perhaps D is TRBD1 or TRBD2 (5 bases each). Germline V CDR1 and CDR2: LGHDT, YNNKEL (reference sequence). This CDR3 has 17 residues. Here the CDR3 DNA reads TGTGCCCGCAGATTAAGCGGAAATTGGGTAGGGGCAGATACGCAGTATTTT. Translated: CARRLSGNWVGADTQYF.

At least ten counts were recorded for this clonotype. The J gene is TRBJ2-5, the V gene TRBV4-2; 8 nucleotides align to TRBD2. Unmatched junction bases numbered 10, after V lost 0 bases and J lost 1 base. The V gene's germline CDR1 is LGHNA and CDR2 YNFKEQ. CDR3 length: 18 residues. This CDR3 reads CASSQDWWAGGLQETQYF. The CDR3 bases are TGTGCCAGCAGCCAAGATTGGTGGGCGGGGGGCCTCCAAGAGACCCAGTACTTC.

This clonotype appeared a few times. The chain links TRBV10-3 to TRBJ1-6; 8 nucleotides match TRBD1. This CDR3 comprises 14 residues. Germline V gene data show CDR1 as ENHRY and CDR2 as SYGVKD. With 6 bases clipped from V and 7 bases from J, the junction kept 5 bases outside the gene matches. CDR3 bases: TGTGCCATCAGGGAAGACAGGGGAAATTCACCCCTCCACTTT. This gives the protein CAIREDRGNSPLHF.

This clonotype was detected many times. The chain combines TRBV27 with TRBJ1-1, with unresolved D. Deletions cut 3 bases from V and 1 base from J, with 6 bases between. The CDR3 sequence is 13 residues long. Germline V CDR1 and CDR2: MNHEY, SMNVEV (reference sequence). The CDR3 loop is CASSLMSNTEAFF. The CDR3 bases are TGTGCCAGCAGTTTGATGTCGAACACTGAAGCTTTCTTT.

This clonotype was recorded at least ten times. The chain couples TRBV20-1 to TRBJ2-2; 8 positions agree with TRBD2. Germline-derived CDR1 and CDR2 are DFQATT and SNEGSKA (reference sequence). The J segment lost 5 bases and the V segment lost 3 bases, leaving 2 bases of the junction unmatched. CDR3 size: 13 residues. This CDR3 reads CSASREGTGELFF. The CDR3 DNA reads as TGCAGTGCTAGTCGGGAGGGGACCGGGGAGCTGTTTTTT.

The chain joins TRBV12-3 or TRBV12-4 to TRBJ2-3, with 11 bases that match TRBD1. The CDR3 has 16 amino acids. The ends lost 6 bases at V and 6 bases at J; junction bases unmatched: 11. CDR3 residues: CASSPRPGQGVDTQYF. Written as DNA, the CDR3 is TGTGCCAGCAGCCCACGCCCGGGACAGGGGGTTGATACGCAGTATTTT.

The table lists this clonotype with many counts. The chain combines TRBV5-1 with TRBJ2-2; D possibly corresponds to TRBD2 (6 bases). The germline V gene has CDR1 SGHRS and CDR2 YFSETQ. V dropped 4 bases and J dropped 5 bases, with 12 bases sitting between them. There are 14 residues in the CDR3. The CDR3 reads CASSDQGGTGELFF. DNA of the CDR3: TGCGCCAGCAGCGACCAGGGAGGTACCGGGGAGCTGTTTTTT.

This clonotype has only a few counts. In nucleotides, the CDR3 is TGTGCCAGCAGCCAAAGACCATACAGCTCCTACAATGAGCAGTTCTTC. As protein: CASSQRPYSSYNEQFF. The rearrangement uses TRBV4-2 and TRBJ2-1; D gene ambiguous. The CDR3 is 16 amino acids. Trimming stripped 2 bases from V and 0 bases from J, with 11 bases between. Germline lookup yields CDR1 LGHNA and CDR2 YNFKEQ.

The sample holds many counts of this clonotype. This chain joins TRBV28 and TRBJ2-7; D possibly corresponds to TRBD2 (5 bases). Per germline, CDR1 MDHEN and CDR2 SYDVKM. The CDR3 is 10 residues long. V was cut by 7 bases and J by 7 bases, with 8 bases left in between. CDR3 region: CASTGLEQYV. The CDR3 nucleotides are TGTGCCAGCACGGGGTTGGAGCAGTACGTC.

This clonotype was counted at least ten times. CDR3 DNA sequence: TGTGCCACCAGTGATCCCGGACAGCGAGAAGCTTTCTTT. This gives the protein CATSDPGQREAFF. The chain uses TRBV24-1 and TRBJ1-1, with a tentative D call TRBD1 (6 bases). This CDR3 spans 13 amino acids. Germline CDR1 and CDR2: KGHDR and SFDVKD. The V gene lost 3 bases and the J gene lost 8 bases, with 12 bases spanning the gap.

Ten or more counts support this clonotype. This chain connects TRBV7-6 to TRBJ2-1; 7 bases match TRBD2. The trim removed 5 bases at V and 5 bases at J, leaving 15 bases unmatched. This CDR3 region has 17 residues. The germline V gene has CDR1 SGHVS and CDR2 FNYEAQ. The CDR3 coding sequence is TGTGCCAGCAGCGTGGGGCCGGGGGGAGACTGGGACAATGAGCAGTTCTTC. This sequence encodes CASSVGPGGDWDNEQFF.

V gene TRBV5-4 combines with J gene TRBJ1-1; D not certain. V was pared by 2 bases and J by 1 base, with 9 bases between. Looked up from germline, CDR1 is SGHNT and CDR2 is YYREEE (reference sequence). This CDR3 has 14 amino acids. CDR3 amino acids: CASSLISGNTEAFF. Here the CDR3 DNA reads TGTGCCAGCAGCTTAATATCGGGGAACACTGAAGCTTTCTTT.

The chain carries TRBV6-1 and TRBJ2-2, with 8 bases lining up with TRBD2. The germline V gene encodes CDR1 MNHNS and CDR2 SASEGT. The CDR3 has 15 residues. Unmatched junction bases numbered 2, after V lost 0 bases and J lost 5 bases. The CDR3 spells CASSEAAGVTGELFF. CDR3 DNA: TGTGCCAGCAGTGAAGCAGCGGGGGTGACCGGGGAGCTGTTTTTT.